The 25 T cell receptor beta chains given below trace back to one sample, sequenced in a study of cytomegalovirus exposure and HLA in healthy donors. The PCR had 60 Vbeta and 13 Jbeta primers. Libraries were prepared by immunoSEQ multiplex PCR; TCRdb keeps only in-frame clonotypes and omits some of them. The table has tens of thousands of clones, 84% seen once; the top ten hold 3.6%. Sequencing was done on a sample of PBMCs. The source of these receptors is a woman between 18 and 29 years old in good health and CMV-seronegative.

This chain links TRBV5-4 with TRBJ2-5; 8 nucleotides match TRBD2. The CDR3 has 13 residues. Trimming took 4 bases from V and 11 from J; bases not matched to a gene: 10. CDR1 SGHNT and CDR2 YYREEE come from the germline V gene (reference sequence). This CDR3 is CASSLGLAGEQYF. The CDR3 coding sequence is TGTGCCAGCAGCCTGGGGCTAGCGGGTGAGCAGTACTTC.

This rearrangement joins TRBV19 to TRBJ2-2; 7 bases line up with TRBD1. The CDR3 consists of 17 residues. Germline loops: CDR1 LNHDA, CDR2 SQIVND (reference sequence). The J segment lost 4 bases and the V segment lost 7 bases, leaving 15 bases of the junction unmatched. CDR3 nucleotides: TGTGCCAGTACCCTTTTGACAGGGATAGGAGGCACCGGGGAGCTGTTTTTT. Its protein product is CASTLLTGIGGTGELFF.

The chain couples TRBV27 to TRBJ2-7; D perhaps matches TRBD2 (5 bases). The CDR3 runs to 13 residues. CDR1 MNHEY and CDR2 SMNVEV come from the germline V gene (reference sequence). V was cut by 5 bases and J by 2 bases, with 10 bases left in between. The CDR3 loop is CASSPDGTYEQYF. CDR3 sequence (DNA): TGTGCCAGCAGTCCTGACGGGACCTACGAGCAGTACTTC.

This clone is a singleton in its sample. The chain employs TRBV7-3 and TRBJ1-5, with a possible D match to TRBD1 (5 bases). V was cut by 6 bases and J by 3 bases, with 24 bases left in between. The CDR3 runs to 18 residues. CDR1 and CDR2 from the germline V gene are SGHTA and FQGTGA. This chain's CDR3 is CASSAHSNQGSDNQPQHF. CDR3 sequence (DNA): TGTGCCAGCAGTGCTCATTCAAACCAGGGCAGTGACAATCAGCCCCAGCATTTT.

The rearrangement joins TRBV5-5 to TRBJ1-4; no firm D call. Germline V gives CDR1 SGHKS, CDR2 YYEKEE (reference sequence). Trimming removed 0 bases from V and 8 bases from J, with 11 bases in between. The CDR3 contains 14 residues. In nucleotides, the CDR3 is TGTGCCAGCAGCTTGGTGGGGAGGCAGGAAAAACTGTTTTTT. Residues: CASSLVGRQEKLFF.

In this sample, this clone turned up a few times. The gene calls are TRBV6-5 and TRBJ1-2; possible D gene TRBD1, 5 bases. CDR3 size: 13 residues. V shed 7 bases and J shed 8 bases, with 17 bases lying between them. Germline CDR1 is MNHEY and CDR2 is SVGAGI. This CDR3 reads CASTDPGVGGYTF. CDR3 sequence (DNA): TGTGCCAGCACCGACCCGGGGGTAGGCGGCTACACCTTC.

The V gene is TRBV30, the J gene TRBJ2-3; 14 positions agree with TRBD2. The CDR3 is made up of 18 amino acids. Germline V gene data show CDR1 as GTSNPN and CDR2 as SVGIG (reference sequence). Trimming removed 4 bases from V and 0 bases from J; junction bases left unmatched: 9. DNA of the CDR3: TGTGCCTGGAATGGACTAGCGGGAGGAGTTTATAGCACAGATACGCAGTATTTT. This translates into CAWNGLAGGVYSTDTQYF. The variable domain in full, completed from reference TRBV30 and TRBJ2-3, reads SQTIHQWPATLVQPVGSPLSLECTVEGTSNPNLYWYRQAAGRGLQLLFYSVGIGQISSEVPQNLSASRPQDRQFILSSKKLLLSDSGFYLCAWNGLAGGVYSTDTQYFGPGTRLTVL.

V gene TRBV27 combines with J gene TRBJ2-7; TRBD2 is a possible D gene (5 bases). With 0 bases removed from V and 0 bases from J, the gap between germline ends came to 12 bases. Germline V gene lookup returns CDR1 MNHEY and CDR2 SMNVEV (reference sequence). The CDR3 contains 16 residues. In DNA form, the CDR3 reads TGTGCCAGCAGTTTATCCTCGGGGTCGGGCTCCTACGAGCAGTACTTC. Encoded protein: CASSLSSGSGSYEQYF.

The chain has TRBV19 and TRBJ1-2; D is undetermined. Germline CDR1 LNHDA, CDR2 SQIVND (reference sequence). The CDR3 totals 11 residues. The V end was cut by 3 bases, the J end by 9 bases, with 8 bases between. CDR3 DNA sequence: TGTGCCAGTAGTATTGGGAGCCGCTACACCTTC. As protein: CASSIGSRYTF.

The V gene is TRBV4-1, the J gene TRBJ2-1, with a tentative D call TRBD2 (5 bases). The CDR3 is 17 amino acids. Germline V gives CDR1 MGHRA, CDR2 YSYEKL. V was shortened by 1 base and J by 4 bases, with 17 bases between the two germline ends. CDR3 loop: CASSQGSGLYLYNEQFF. In nucleotides, the CDR3 is TGCGCCAGCAGCCAAGGCTCCGGACTCTATTTGTACAATGAGCAGTTCTTC.

The chain employs TRBV7-9 and TRBJ1-2, with unresolved D. Germline CDR1 reads SEHNR; CDR2 reads FQNEAQ (reference sequence). V lost 0 bases to trimming and J lost 0 bases, with 5 bases between them. The CDR3 has 14 residues. The CDR3 DNA reads TGTGCCAGCAGCTTAGCGTTAGCTAACTATGGCTACACCTTC. It codes for CASSLALANYGYTF.

The chain has TRBV4-1 and TRBJ1-2; 9 bases line up with TRBD1. The J segment lost 2 bases and the V segment lost 4 bases, leaving 5 bases of the junction unmatched. CDR3 size: 15 residues. Germline V CDR1 and CDR2: MGHRA, YSYEKL. The chain's CDR3 is CASSLDRGPNYGYTF. The CDR3 nucleotides read TGCGCCAGCAGCCTGGACAGGGGCCCAAACTATGGCTACACCTTC.

The count of this clone is one. CDR3 protein: CASSEWGRPNEKLFF. Here the CDR3 DNA reads TGTGCCAGCAGTGAATGGGGGAGGCCTAATGAAAAACTGTTTTTT. V gene TRBV25-1 combines with J gene TRBJ1-4; D perhaps matches TRBD1 (5 bases). V was trimmed by 1 base and J by 3 bases, leaving 9 bases between them. CDR1 MGHDK and CDR2 SYGVNS come from the germline V gene. The CDR3 contains 15 residues.

The chain uses TRBV7-6 and TRBJ1-1; 7 bases map to TRBD1. The CDR3 covers 14 residues. Germline-derived CDR1 and CDR2 are SGHVS and FNYEAQ. J lost 7 bases, V lost 1 base, and 6 bases had no gene match. The CDR3 is CASSLETGLNEAFF. The CDR3 bases are TGTGCCAGCAGCTTAGAGACAGGGCTAAATGAAGCTTTCTTT.

The CDR3 loop is CASSLQGSGSTDTQYF. The CDR3 bases are TGCGCCAGCAGCTTACAGGGATCCGGCAGCACAGATACGCAGTATTTT. This chain uses TRBV5-1 with TRBJ2-3; D may be TRBD1 (6 bases). Trimming shortened V by 2 bases and J by 0 bases, and 13 bases separated the two germline ends. The CDR3 sequence is 16 residues long. Looked up from germline, CDR1 is SGHRS and CDR2 is YFSETQ.

The chain combines TRBV2 with TRBJ1-6, with TRBD1 as a possible D gene (5 bases). The CDR3 extends over 16 amino acids. From germline, CDR1 is SNHLY and CDR2 FYNNEI. The V and J ends lost 6 bases and 7 bases respectively, with 19 bases between them. The CDR3 bases are TGTGCCAGCAGAATTTGGGTCTTACGGGGGAATTCACCCCTCCACTTT. It encodes CASRIWVLRGNSPLHF. Together with reference TRBV2 and TRBJ1-6, the CDR3 gives the full variable domain: EPEVTQTPSHQVTQMGQEVILRCVPISNHLYFYWYRQILGQKVEFLVSFYNNEISEKSEIFDDQFSVERPDGSNFTLKIRSTKLEDSAMYFCASRIWVLRGNSPLHFGNGTRLTVT.

The V and J genes are TRBV5-1 and TRBJ1-2, with 9 bases matching TRBD1. V lost 4 bases, J lost 8 bases, and 6 bases stayed unmatched. CDR3 length equals 13 residues. CDR1 SGHRS and CDR2 YFSETQ come from the germline V gene. The CDR3, as DNA: TGCGCCAGCAGCGGGGGACAGGGAGGGGGCTACACCTTC. Encoded protein: CASSGGQGGGYTF.

This clone was recorded a few times. The chain links TRBV27 to TRBJ2-7, with D maybe TRBD2 (5 bases). The CDR3 covers 15 residues. CDR1 MNHEY and CDR2 SMNVEV come from the germline V gene (reference sequence). V was clipped by 5 bases and J by 4 bases, with 18 bases between them. This CDR3 reads CASSLSGSPLYEQYF. In DNA form, the CDR3 reads TGTGCCAGCAGTCTCTCGGGGAGCCCGCTTTACGAGCAGTACTTC.

The chain links TRBV6-5 to TRBJ2-5, with D maybe TRBD1 (6 bases). This CDR3 comprises 13 residues. Germline-derived CDR1 and CDR2 are MNHEY and SVGAGI. V was pared by 7 bases and J by 3 bases, with 12 bases between. The CDR3 protein is CASKIGGEETQYF. Here the CDR3 DNA reads TGTGCCAGCAAGATAGGGGGAGAAGAGACCCAGTACTTC.

The J gene is TRBJ2-2, the V gene TRBV7-7, with 11 bases lining up with TRBD2. Germline V CDR1 and CDR2: SSHAT, FNYEAQ (reference sequence). The ends lost 4 bases at V and 4 bases at J; junction bases unmatched: 5. The CDR3 consists of 16 residues. CDR3 protein: CASSSPLAGGTGELFF. CDR3 in DNA: TGTGCCAGCAGCTCACCCCTAGCGGGGGGCACCGGGGAGCTGTTTTTT.

V is TRBV23-1 and J is TRBJ2-1; 7 bases match TRBD2. TRBV23-1 is treated as an ORF (open reading frame) with a function not yet certain. Trimming removed 0 bases from V and 9 bases from J; junction bases left unmatched: 2. The CDR3 runs 13 residues. CDR3 sequence: CASSQSGGSEQFF. The CDR3, as DNA: TGCGCCAGCAGTCAATCGGGAGGGTCTGAGCAGTTCTTC.

As for this clone: This sample includes further DNA sequences coding for the same CDR3. This rearrangement joins TRBV7-9 to TRBJ1-2, with D unresolved. The length of the CDR3 is 14 residues. Germline V gives CDR1 SEHNR, CDR2 FQNEAQ (reference sequence). V gave up 5 bases and J gave up 1 base, with 11 bases separating them. In DNA, the CDR3 is TGTGCCAGCAGCCCCCTCCAGGTTAACTATGGCTACACCTTC. This translates into CASSPLQVNYGYTF.

This clone has only one observation. The J gene is TRBJ1-2, the V gene TRBV19; maybe TRBD1 (5 bases). The length of the CDR3 is 14 residues. V lost 7 bases and J 5 bases, leaving 17 bases between the germline ends. From germline, CDR1 is LNHDA and CDR2 SQIVND (reference sequence). CDR3 nucleotides: TGTGCCAGTACCCCTTTCAGGGAGGAGTATGGCTACACCTTC. Protein sequence: CASTPFREEYGYTF.

V gene TRBV6-5 combines with J gene TRBJ2-5, with 8 nucleotides matching TRBD1. The junction had 9 bases not matched to a gene; V was cut back by 4 bases and J by 5 bases. Germline V gene data show CDR1 as MNHEY and CDR2 as SVGAGI. This CDR3 spans 15 amino acids. As DNA, the CDR3 is TGTGCCAGCAGTTCCAGGGGGCGCAGTGTGGAGACCCAGTACTTC. It yields the protein CASSSRGRSVETQYF.

The gene calls are TRBV5-1 and TRBJ1-1; D uncertain. CDR3 size: 15 residues. Looked up from germline, CDR1 is SGHRS and CDR2 is YFSETQ. V lost 4 bases and J lost 1, with 14 bases in between. This chain's CDR3 is CASSPGGAGNTEAFF. DNA of the CDR3: TGCGCCAGCAGCCCTGGAGGAGCTGGGAACACTGAAGCTTTCTTT.